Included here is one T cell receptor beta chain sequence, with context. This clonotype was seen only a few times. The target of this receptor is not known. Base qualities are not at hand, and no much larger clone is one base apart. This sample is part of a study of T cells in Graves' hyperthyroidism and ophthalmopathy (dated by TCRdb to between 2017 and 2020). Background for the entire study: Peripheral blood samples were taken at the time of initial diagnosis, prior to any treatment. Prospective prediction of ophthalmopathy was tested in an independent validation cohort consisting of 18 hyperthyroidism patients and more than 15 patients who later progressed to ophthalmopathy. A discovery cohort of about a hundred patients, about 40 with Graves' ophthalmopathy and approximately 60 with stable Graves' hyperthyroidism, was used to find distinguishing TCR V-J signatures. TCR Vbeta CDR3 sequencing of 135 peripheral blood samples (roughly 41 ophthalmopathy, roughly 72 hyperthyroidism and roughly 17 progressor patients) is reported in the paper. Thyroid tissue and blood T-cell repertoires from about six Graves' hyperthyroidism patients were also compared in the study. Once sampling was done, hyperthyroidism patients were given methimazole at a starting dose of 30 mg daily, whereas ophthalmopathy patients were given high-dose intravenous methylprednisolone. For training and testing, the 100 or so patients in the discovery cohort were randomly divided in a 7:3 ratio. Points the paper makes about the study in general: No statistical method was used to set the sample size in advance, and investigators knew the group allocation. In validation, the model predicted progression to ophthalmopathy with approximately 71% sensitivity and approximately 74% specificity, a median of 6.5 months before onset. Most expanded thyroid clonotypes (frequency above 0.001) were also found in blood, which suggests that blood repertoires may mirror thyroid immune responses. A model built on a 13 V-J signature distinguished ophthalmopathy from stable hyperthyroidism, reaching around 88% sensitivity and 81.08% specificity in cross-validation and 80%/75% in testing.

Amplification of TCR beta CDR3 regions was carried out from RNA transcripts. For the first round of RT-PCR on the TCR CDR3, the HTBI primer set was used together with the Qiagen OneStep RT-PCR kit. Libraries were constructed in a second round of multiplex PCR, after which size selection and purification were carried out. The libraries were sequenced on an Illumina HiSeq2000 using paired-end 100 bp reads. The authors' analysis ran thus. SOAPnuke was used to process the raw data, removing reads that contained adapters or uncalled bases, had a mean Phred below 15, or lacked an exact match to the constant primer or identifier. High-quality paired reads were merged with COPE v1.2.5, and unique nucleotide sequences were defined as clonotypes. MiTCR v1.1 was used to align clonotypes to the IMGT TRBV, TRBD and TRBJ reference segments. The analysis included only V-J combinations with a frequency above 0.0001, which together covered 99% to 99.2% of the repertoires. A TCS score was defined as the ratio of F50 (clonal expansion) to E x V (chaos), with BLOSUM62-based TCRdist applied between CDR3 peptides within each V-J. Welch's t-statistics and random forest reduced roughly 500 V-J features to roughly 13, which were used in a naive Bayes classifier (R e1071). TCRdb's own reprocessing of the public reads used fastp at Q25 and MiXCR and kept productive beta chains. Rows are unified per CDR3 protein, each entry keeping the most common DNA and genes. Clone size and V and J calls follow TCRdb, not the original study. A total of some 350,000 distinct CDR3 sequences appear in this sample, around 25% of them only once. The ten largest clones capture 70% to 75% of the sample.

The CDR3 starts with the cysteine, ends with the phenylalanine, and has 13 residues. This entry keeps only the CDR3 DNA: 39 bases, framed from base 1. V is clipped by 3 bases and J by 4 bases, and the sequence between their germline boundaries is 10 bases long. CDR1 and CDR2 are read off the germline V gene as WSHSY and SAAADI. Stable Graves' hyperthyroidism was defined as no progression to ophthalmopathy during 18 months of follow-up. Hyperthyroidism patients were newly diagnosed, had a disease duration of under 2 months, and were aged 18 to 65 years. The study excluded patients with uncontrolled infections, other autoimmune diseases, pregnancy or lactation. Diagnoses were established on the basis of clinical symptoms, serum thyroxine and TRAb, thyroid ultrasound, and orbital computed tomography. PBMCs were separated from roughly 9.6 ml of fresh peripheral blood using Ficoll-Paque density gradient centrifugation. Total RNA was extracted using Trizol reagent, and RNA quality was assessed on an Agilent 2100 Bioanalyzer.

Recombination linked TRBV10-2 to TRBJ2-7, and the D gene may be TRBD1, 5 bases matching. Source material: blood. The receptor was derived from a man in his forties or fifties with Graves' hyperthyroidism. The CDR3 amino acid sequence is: CASSESDIYEQYF. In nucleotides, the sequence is TGCGCCAGCAGTGAATCGGACATATACGAGCAGTACTTC.